The present entry profiles one TCR beta chain with its context. Its target antigen remains unknown. There are no base qualities to consult, and no much larger clone falls within one base. The CDR3 regions of human TCRbeta chains were subjected to immunosequencing. The source study handled its data this way. TCRs in the repertoires were compared against a reference library of SARS-CoV-2-specific TCRs that had been generated with the MIRA antigen-specificity platform. Breadth was defined as the fraction of unique TCRs that were SARS-CoV-2-associated. Depth was defined as the fraction of total T cells that were SARS-CoV-2-associated. Each spike-specific TCR was assigned to its reactive spike region and to a CD4 or CD8 class using the MIRA data. Log10-transformed breadth and depth values were compared by one-way ANOVA with Sidak's multiple comparisons tests. TCRdb took this table from immuneACCESS and kept in-frame rearrangements with V and J called. Such tables lack part of the clones; where checked against another copy, unresolved V genes explain under half of the gap, and the rest is unexplained. V, J and clone size derive from that table, while D and trimming were established from the DNA sequence. This sample lists some 150,000 clones; around 88% were detected once. The leading ten clones occupy more than 3% of the sample.

In light of the paper, this sample's time point label describes: baseline before first vaccination. This specimen's treatment or condition label, per the study, means: meningococcal conjugate vaccine given as trial control. Vaccinee samples were obtained from the UK trials COV001 and COV002, which included a single-blind randomized controlled phase 2/3 trial of AZD1222 (ChAdOx1 nCoV-19) in healthy adults. Trial participant PBMC samples were collected at day 0 and day 28 after the second dose for TCRbeta chain sequencing. Including the terminal cysteine and phenylalanine, the CDR3 comprises 14 residues. Of the read, only the CDR3 DNA is kept; its 42 bases are in frame from base 1. Trimming accounts for 0 bases at V and 8 bases at J, while the number of junction bases matched to no gene is 4. CDR1 and CDR2 are read off the germline V gene as MNHEY and SVGAGI. These data come from a study of T cell responses to AZD1222 COVID-19 vaccine (dated by TCRdb to the early 2020s). The study in broad terms: A total of under 250 trial participants underwent TCR sequencing, of whom 207 had received two doses of AZD1222 and approximately 25 had received two doses of the MenACWY control vaccine. Trial participants were enrolled by age into 18-55, 56-69 and 70-plus year subgroups, with roughly 160, 29 and 62 TCR-sequenced participants respectively.

General conclusions and limits of the study: The 56-69-year group was small, and its depth increase did not reach significance, likely because of low power. Because no day 14 peak-response samples were available, repertoires were characterized only after the peak T cell response. Vaccine-associated CD4 TCRs spanned the whole spike protein, with dominant responses in regions 160-218 and 743-854. Only a handful of AZD1222 recipients were SARS-CoV-2 seropositive at baseline, limiting conclusions about previously exposed vaccinees. Reportedly, close to half of the unique spike-specific TCRs recognized epitopes lying outside the regions that are mutated in the B.1.351 and B.1.1.7 variants. After two AZD1222 doses, both the breadth and the depth of spike-specific TCRs were significantly higher than at day 0 and than in MenACWY recipients. Participants were mostly white British, with more females than males. The authors suggested clonal diversity may have been underestimated.

This specimen consisted of peripheral blood, obtained on day 0 of MenACWY control vaccination. The TCR sequence derives from an adult in good health. This receptor chain uses TRBV6-5 and TRBJ1-2, with 9 bases aligning to TRBD1. The DNA reads as follows: TGTGCCAGCAGTTACTCCGGGACAGGGAGAGGCTACACCTTC. This gives the protein CASSYSGTGRGYTF.